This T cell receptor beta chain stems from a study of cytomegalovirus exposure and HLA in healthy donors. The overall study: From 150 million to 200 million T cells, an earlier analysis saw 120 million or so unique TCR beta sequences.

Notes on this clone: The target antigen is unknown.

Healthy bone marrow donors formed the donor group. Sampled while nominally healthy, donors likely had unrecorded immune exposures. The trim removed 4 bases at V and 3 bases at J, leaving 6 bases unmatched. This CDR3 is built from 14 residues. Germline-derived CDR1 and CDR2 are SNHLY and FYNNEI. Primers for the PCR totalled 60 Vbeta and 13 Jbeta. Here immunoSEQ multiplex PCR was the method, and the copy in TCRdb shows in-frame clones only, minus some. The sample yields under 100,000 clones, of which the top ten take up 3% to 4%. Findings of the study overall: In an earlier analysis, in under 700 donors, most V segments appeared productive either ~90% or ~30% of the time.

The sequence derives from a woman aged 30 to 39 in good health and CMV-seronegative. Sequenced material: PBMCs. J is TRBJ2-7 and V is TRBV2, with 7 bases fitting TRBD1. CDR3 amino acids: CASSGATGNYEQYF. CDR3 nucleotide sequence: TGTGCCAGCAGTGGGGCGACAGGGAACTACGAGCAGTACTTC.